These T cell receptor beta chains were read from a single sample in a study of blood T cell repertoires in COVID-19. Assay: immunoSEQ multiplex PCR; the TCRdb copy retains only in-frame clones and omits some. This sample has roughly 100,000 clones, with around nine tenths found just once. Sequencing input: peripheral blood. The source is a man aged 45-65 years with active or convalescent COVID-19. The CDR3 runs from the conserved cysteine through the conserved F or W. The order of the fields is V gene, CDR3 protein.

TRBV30 CAWSGQAHYGYTF
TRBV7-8 CASSPITGREPQHF
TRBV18 CASSPPGFPYNEQFF
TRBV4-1 CASSPGYGHKNTGELFF
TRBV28 CASSPSDRKESQYF
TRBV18 CASSPPALQETQYF
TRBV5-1 CASSLGPRGASDTQYF
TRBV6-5 CASRSDRANYEQYF
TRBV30 CAWSESNQPQHF
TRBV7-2 CASSLGAGVGEQFF